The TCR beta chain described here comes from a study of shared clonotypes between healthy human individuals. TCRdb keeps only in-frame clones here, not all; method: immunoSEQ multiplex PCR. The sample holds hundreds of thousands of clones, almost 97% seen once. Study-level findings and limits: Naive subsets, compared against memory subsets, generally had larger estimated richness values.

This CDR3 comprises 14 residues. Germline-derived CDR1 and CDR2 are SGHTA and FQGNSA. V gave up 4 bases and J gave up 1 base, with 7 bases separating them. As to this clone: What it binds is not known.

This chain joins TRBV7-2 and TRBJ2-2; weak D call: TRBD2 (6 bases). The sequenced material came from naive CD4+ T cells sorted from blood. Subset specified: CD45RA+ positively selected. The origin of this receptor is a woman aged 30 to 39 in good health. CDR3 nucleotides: TGTGCCAGCAGCTCGGGAGTGAACACCGGGGAGCTGTTTTTT. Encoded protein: CASSSGVNTGELFF.